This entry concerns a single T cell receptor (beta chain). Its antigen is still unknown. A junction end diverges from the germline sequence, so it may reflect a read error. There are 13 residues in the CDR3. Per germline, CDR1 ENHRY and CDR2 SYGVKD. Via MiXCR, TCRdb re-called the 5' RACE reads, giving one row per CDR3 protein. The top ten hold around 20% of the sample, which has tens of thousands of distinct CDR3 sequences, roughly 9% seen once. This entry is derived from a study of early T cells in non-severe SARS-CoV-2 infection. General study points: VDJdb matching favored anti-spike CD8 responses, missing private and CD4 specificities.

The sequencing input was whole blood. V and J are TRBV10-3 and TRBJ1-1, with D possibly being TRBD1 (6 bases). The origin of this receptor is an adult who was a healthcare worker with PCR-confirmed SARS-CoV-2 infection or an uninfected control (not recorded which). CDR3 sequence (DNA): TGTACCATCAGTGAGGCGTACCAGGGGAGGGCTTTCTTT. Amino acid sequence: CTISEAYQGRAFF.